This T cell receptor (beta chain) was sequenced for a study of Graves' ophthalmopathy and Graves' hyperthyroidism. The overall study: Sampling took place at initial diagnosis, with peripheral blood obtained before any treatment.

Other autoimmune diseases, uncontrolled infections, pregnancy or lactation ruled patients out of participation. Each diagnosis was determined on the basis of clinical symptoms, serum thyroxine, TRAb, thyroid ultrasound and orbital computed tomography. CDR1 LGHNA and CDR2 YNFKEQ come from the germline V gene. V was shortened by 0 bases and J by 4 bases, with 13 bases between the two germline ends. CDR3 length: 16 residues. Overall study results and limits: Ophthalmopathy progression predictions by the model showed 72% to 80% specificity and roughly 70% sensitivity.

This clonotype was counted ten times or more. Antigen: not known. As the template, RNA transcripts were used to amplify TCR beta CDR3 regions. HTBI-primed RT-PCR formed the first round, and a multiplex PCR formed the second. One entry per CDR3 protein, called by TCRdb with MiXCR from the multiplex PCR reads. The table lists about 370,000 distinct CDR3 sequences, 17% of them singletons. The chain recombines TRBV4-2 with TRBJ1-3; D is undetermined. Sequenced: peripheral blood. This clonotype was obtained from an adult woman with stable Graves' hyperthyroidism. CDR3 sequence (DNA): TGTGCCAGCAGCCAAGATCGGGAGGGTTTGGGAAACACCATATATTTT. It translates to CASSQDREGLGNTIYF.